A selection of T cell receptor beta chains follows, all from one sample in a study of OX40 agonist ivuxolimab in advanced cancers. TCRdb's table, derived via immunoSEQ multiplex PCR, lists solely in-frame clones and lacks some. The table records roughly 65,000 clones, 80% to 85% of them present only once. The sample consisted of CD4+ or CD8+ T cells sorted from blood, taken in a trial of the OX40 agonist ivuxolimab. These receptors all stem from an adult with an advanced solid tumor such as melanoma, head and neck, liver or kidney cancer. The CDR3 runs from the conserved cysteine through the conserved F or W. Each record gives: clone size, D gene, J gene, V gene, CDR3 protein, CDR3 DNA. D genes are given only for firm matches. Size is stated for part of the rows, as once, few or many counts, or as a class when the clone is expanded.

clone_size: NA; d_call: TRBD2; j_call: TRBJ2-5; v_call: TRBV5-1; cdr3_aa: CASSLAWGGAETQYF; cdr3_nt: TGCGCCAGCAGCTTGGCTTGGGGGGGAGCCGAGACCCAGTACTTC
clone_size: NA; d_call: NA; j_call: TRBJ1-4; v_call: TRBV11-2; cdr3_aa: CASSLAPGTNEKLFF; cdr3_nt: TGTGCCAGCAGCTTAGCGCCCGGGACTAATGAAAAACTGTTTTTT
clone_size: NA; d_call: TRBD2; j_call: TRBJ2-1; v_call: TRBV12-5; cdr3_aa: CASGLTRTSGYNEQFF; cdr3_nt: TGTGCTAGTGGCCTAACCCGGACTAGCGGTTACAATGAGCAGTTCTTC
clone_size: NA; d_call: TRBD1; j_call: TRBJ1-2; v_call: TRBV13; cdr3_aa: CASSSGQGYGYTF; cdr3_nt: TGTGCCAGCAGTTCGGGACAGGGGTATGGCTACACCTTC
clone_size: NA; d_call: TRBD1; j_call: TRBJ2-7; v_call: TRBV27; cdr3_aa: CASSLTGTVSYEQYF; cdr3_nt: TGTGCCAGCAGTCTAACCGGGACAGTCTCCTACGAGCAGTACTTC
clone_size: NA; d_call: NA; j_call: TRBJ1-2; v_call: TRBV2; cdr3_aa: CASSVPNYGYTF; cdr3_nt: TGTGCCAGCAGTGTCCCCAACTATGGCTACACCTTC
clone_size: NA; d_call: TRBD1; j_call: TRBJ1-1; v_call: TRBV5-6; cdr3_aa: CASINGQVRMNTEAFF; cdr3_nt: TGTGCCAGCATCAATGGACAGGTTCGTATGAACACTGAAGCTTTCTTT
clone_size: few; d_call: NA; j_call: TRBJ1-2; v_call: TRBV11-2; cdr3_aa: CASSLALTVPGYTF; cdr3_nt: TGTGCCAGCAGCTTAGCCCTGACAGTCCCGGGCTACACCTTC
clone_size: few; d_call: TRBD2; j_call: TRBJ2-7; v_call: TRBV19; cdr3_aa: CASSSSAGVSYEQYF; cdr3_nt: TGTGCCAGTAGCTCCTCAGCGGGGGTGTCCTACGAGCAGTACTTC
clone_size: NA; d_call: TRBD1; j_call: TRBJ1-2; v_call: TRBV28; cdr3_aa: CASGDRSYGYTF; cdr3_nt: TGTGCCAGCGGGGACAGGTCTTATGGCTACACCTTC
clone_size: medium-sized; d_call: TRBD2; j_call: TRBJ2-1; v_call: TRBV2; cdr3_aa: CASRATSVAYNEQFF; cdr3_nt: TGTGCCAGCAGGGCGACTAGCGTGGCCTACAATGAGCAGTTCTTC
clone_size: NA; d_call: TRBD2; j_call: TRBJ2-2; v_call: TRBV7-9; cdr3_aa: CATTTPLLAGRPGELFF; cdr3_nt: TGTGCCACCACCACCCCACTGTTAGCGGGGCGGCCCGGGGAGCTGTTTTTT
clone_size: NA; d_call: TRBD1; j_call: TRBJ2-1; v_call: TRBV5-1; cdr3_aa: CASSPTGQGAHEQFF; cdr3_nt: TGCGCCAGCAGCCCGACCGGACAGGGGGCACATGAGCAGTTCTTC
clone_size: few; d_call: NA; j_call: TRBJ1-2; v_call: TRBV7-9; cdr3_aa: CASSLDRIGYTF; cdr3_nt: TGTGCCAGCAGCTTAGATCGGATTGGCTACACCTTC
clone_size: NA; d_call: NA; j_call: TRBJ2-3; v_call: TRBV18; cdr3_aa: CASSPYGAGLSTDTQYF; cdr3_nt: TGTGCCAGCTCACCGTACGGAGCCGGGCTAAGCACAGATACGCAGTATTTT
clone_size: few; d_call: TRBD1; j_call: TRBJ2-7; v_call: TRBV7-9; cdr3_aa: CASSRTGRSEQYF; cdr3_nt: TGTGCCAGCAGCCGGACAGGGCGGTCAGAGCAGTACTTC
clone_size: NA; d_call: NA; j_call: TRBJ1-6; v_call: TRBV6-1; cdr3_aa: CASRGQASYNSPLHF; cdr3_nt: TGTGCCAGCAGGGGCCAAGCCTCCTATAATTCACCCCTCCACTTT
clone_size: NA; d_call: TRBD1; j_call: TRBJ1-1; v_call: TRBV5-4; cdr3_aa: CASRWDRGGKTEAFF; cdr3_nt: TGTGCCAGCAGATGGGACAGAGGGGGGAAGACTGAAGCTTTCTTT
clone_size: NA; d_call: TRBD2; j_call: TRBJ2-7; v_call: TRBV28; cdr3_aa: CASRPTSGANYEQYF; cdr3_nt: TGTGCCAGTCGCCCGACTAGCGGGGCCAACTACGAGCAGTACTTC
clone_size: NA; d_call: NA; j_call: TRBJ2-3; v_call: TRBV7-2; cdr3_aa: CASSLAPGTDTQYF; cdr3_nt: TGTGCCAGCAGCTTAGCTCCGGGCACAGATACGCAGTATTTT
clone_size: NA; d_call: NA; j_call: TRBJ2-3; v_call: TRBV19; cdr3_aa: CASSIEGPPDTQYF; cdr3_nt: TGTGCCAGTAGTATCGAGGGGCCGCCGGATACGCAGTATTTT
clone_size: NA; d_call: NA; j_call: TRBJ1-1; v_call: TRBV7-2; cdr3_aa: CASSLALPGRTEAFF; cdr3_nt: TGTGCCAGCAGCTTAGCATTGCCGGGTCGGACTGAAGCTTTCTTT
clone_size: NA; d_call: TRBD1; j_call: TRBJ2-1; v_call: TRBV19; cdr3_aa: CASSIVGQGAYEQFF; cdr3_nt: TGTGCCAGTAGTATAGTAGGCCAGGGGGCGTATGAGCAGTTCTTC
clone_size: NA; d_call: NA; j_call: TRBJ2-3; v_call: TRBV7-2; cdr3_aa: CASSSGPAGDTQYF; cdr3_nt: TGTGCCAGCAGCTCCGGGCCTGCGGGGGATACGCAGTATTTT
clone_size: NA; d_call: NA; j_call: TRBJ1-5; v_call: TRBV7-2; cdr3_aa: CASSSGRNMGNQPQHF; cdr3_nt: TGTGCCAGCTCCTCGGGGAGGAATATGGGCAATCAGCCCCAGCATTTT
clone_size: NA; d_call: NA; j_call: TRBJ2-3; v_call: TRBV5-6; cdr3_aa: CASSLLSGLTDTQYF; cdr3_nt: TGTGCCAGCAGCTTGCTGTCGGGTTTAACAGATACGCAGTATTTT
clone_size: NA; d_call: TRBD2; j_call: TRBJ2-3; v_call: TRBV29-1; cdr3_aa: CSASLTSGDTDTQYF; cdr3_nt: TGCAGCGCCTCATTGACTAGCGGGGACACAGATACGCAGTATTTT
clone_size: NA; d_call: NA; j_call: TRBJ2-7; v_call: TRBV19; cdr3_aa: CASSIDRADVAYEQYF; cdr3_nt: TGTGCCAGTAGTATAGATCGAGCGGACGTAGCCTACGAGCAGTACTTC
clone_size: NA; d_call: TRBD1; j_call: TRBJ2-7; v_call: TRBV30; cdr3_aa: CAWSEHPLTGYEQYF; cdr3_nt: TGTGCCTGGAGTGAACATCCACTGACAGGGTACGAGCAGTACTTC
clone_size: few; d_call: NA; j_call: TRBJ2-7; v_call: TRBV5-3; cdr3_aa: CARSSGASSYEQYF; cdr3_nt: TGTGCCAGAAGCTCGGGGGCCAGCTCCTACGAGCAGTACTTC
clone_size: NA; d_call: TRBD1; j_call: TRBJ2-4; v_call: TRBV19; cdr3_aa: CASSRTGVASEAKNIQYF; cdr3_nt: TGTGCCAGTAGCCGTACAGGGGTAGCGTCTGAGGCCAAAAACATTCAGTACTTC
clone_size: NA; d_call: TRBD2; j_call: TRBJ2-3; v_call: TRBV11-3; cdr3_aa: CASSKGLAGLTDTQYF; cdr3_nt: TGTGCCAGCAGCAAGGGACTAGCGGGACTCACAGATACGCAGTATTTT